This T cell receptor beta chain was recovered during a study of T cell responses to AZD1222 COVID-19 vaccine. Study-wide background: Pooled in the analysis were second doses at about 4 or about 12 weeks. Overall study results and limits: Donors were chiefly white British, with a greater number of females, and clonal diversity was perhaps underestimated. Vaccine-associated CD4 TCRs spanned spike, dominant at 160-218 and 743-854.

This clone showed up just once. Antigen unknown. In germline, CDR1 is LGHDT, CDR2 YNNKEL (reference sequence). The ends were cut back, 4 bases at V and 0 bases at J, with 6 bases in the middle. This CDR3 spans 13 amino acids. Sequenced by immunoSEQ multiplex PCR; TCRdb stores in-frame clones only, minus some. The data hold over 90,000 clones, with more than 70% observed a single time. The source was peripheral blood, collected on day 0 of AZD1222 vaccination. This TCR was recovered from an adult in good health. This sequence joins TRBV3-1 (or the pseudogene TRBV3-2) and TRBJ1-1, with no clear D. The DNA for the CDR3 is TGTGCCAGCAGCCCACAGATGAACACTGAAGCTTTCTTT. Translated, it gives CASSPQMNTEAFF.